The T cell receptor beta chain described here comes from a study of blood T cells in healthy people across ages. The CDR3 covers 14 residues. CDR1 and CDR2 (germline): LNHDA, SQIVND (reference sequence). The germline V and J ends were trimmed by 8 bases and 2 bases, with 15 bases remaining between them. A second roughly 7 to 12 cycle PCR used barcoded and J-beta primers. TCRdb recomputed calls from the 5' RACE reads with MiXCR, one row per CDR3 protein. Of roughly 500,000 distinct CDR3 sequences in the sample, about 25% are singletons; the top ten hold approximately 10%. The same sample was also used in a study of T cells of mothers and their children. This second report adds: The donors comprised more than 5 children and their three healthy Caucasian mothers. Using the M1S primer, the second PCR added sample barcodes along with 2-4 random nucleotides.

The V call is TRBV19, the J call TRBJ1-2; D is perhaps TRBD1 (6 bases). This sequence originates from a boy aged 5-17 years in good health. Sequencing input: blood. The CDR3 coding sequence is TGTGCCAGTTCGAAGACAGGTGGAAACTATGGCTACACCTTC. This translates into CASSKTGGNYGYTF.